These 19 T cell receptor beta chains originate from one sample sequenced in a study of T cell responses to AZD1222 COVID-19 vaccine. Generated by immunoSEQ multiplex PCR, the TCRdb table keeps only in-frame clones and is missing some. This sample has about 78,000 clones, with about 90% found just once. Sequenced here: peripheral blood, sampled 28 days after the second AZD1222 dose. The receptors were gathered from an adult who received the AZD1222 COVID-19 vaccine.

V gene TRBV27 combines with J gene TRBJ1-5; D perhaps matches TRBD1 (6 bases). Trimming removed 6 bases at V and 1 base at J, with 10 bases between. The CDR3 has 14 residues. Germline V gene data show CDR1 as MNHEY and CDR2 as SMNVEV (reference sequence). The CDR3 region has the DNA TGTGCCAGCAGCAGGGGTCTAAGCAATCAGCCCCAGCATTTT. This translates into CASSRGLSNQPQHF.

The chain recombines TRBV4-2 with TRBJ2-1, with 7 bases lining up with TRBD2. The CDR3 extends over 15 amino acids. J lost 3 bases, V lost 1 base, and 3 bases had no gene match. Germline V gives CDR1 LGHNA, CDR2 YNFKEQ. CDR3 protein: CASSQGAGSYNEQFF. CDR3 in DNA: TGTGCCAGCAGCCAAGGAGCGGGGAGCTACAATGAGCAGTTCTTC.

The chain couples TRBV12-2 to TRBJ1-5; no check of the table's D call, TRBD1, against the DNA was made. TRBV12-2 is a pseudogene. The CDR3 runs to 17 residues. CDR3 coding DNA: TGTGCAAGTCGCTTAAGACTGCCGGGACAGGACTATCAGCCCCAGCATTTT. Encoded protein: CASRLRLPGQDYQPQHF.

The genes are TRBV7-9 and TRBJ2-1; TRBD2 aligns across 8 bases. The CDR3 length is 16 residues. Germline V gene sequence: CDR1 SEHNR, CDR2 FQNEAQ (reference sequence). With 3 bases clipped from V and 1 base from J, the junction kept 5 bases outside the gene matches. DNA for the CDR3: TGTGCCAGCAGCTTTAGCGGGGCTGGGTCCTACAATGAGCAGTTCTTC. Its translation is CASSFSGAGSYNEQFF. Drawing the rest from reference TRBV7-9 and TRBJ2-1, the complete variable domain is DTGVSQNPRHKITKRGQNVTFRCDPISEHNRLYWYRQTLGQGPEFLTYFQNEAQLEKSRLLSDRFSAERPKGSFSTLEIQRTEQGDSAMYLCASSFSGAGSYNEQFFGPGTRLTVL.

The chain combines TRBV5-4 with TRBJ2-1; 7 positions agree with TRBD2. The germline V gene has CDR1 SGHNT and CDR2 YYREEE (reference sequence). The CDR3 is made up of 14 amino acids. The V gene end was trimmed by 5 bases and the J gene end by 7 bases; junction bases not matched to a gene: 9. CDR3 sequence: CASRRGLEENEQFF. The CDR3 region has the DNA TGTGCCAGCAGACGTGGACTAGAGGAAAATGAGCAGTTCTTC.

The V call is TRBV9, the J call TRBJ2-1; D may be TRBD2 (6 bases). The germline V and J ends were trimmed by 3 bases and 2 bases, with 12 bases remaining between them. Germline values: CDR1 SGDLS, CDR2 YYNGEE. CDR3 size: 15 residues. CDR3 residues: CASSADGGPYNEQFF. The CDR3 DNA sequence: TGTGCCAGCAGCGCCGACGGGGGACCCTACAATGAGCAGTTCTTC.

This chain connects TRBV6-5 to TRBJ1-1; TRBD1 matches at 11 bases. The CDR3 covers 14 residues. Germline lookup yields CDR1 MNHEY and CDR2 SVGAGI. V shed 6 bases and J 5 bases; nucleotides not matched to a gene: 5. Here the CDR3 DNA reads TGTGCCAGCAGCGGGACAGGGGGTAGAACTGAAGCTTTCTTT. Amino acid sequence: CASSGTGGRTEAFF.

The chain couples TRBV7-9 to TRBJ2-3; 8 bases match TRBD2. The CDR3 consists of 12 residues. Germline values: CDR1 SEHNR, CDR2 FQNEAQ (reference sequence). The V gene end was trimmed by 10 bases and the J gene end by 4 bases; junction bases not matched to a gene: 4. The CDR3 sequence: CATGGGPDTQYF. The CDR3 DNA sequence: TGTGCCACCGGGGGGGGACCAGATACGCAGTATTTT.

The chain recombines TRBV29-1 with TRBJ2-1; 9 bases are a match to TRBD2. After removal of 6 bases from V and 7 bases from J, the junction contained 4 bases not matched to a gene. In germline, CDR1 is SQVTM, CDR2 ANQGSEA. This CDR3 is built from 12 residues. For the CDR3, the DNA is TGCAGCGTGAGCGGGGGGCCTAATGAGCAGTTCTTC. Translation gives CSVSGGPNEQFF.

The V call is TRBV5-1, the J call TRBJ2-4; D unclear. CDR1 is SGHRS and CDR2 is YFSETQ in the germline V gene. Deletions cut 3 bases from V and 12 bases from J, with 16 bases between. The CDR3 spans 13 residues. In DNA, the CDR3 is TGCGCCAGCAGCTCGGGTTTCCAGAGAGGTCAGTACTTC. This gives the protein CASSSGFQRGQYF. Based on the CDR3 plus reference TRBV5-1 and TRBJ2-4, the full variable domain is KAGVTQTPRYLIKTRGQQVTLSCSPISGHRSVSWYQQTPGQGLQFLFEYFSETQRNKGNFPGRFSGRQFSNSRSEMNVSTLELGDSALYLCASSSGFQRGQYFGAGTRLSVL.

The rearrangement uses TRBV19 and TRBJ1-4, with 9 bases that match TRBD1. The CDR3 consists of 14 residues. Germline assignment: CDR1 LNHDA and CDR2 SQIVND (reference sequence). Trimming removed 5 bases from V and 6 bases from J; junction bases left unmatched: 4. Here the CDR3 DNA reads TGTGCCAGTAGTCGGACAGGGGCGTATGAAAAACTGTTTTTT. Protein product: CASSRTGAYEKLFF.

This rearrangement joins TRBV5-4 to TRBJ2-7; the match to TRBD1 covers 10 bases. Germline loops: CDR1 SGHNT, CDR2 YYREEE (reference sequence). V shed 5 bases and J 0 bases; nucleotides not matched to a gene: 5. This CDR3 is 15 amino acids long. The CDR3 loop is CASRFDRGLSYEQYF. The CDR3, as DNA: TGTGCCAGCAGATTCGACAGGGGGCTCTCCTACGAGCAGTACTTC.

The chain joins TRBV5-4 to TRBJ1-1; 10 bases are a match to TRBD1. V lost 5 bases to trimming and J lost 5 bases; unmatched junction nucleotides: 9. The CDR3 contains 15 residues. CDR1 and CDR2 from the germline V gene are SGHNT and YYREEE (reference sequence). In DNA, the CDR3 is TGTGCCAGCAGATTCGCCCGGGACAGGGGTACTGAAGCTTTCTTT. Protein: CASRFARDRGTEAFF.

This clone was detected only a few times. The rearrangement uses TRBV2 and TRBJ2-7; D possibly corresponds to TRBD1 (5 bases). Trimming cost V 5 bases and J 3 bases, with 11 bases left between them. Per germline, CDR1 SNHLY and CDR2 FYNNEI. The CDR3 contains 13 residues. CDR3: CASSSTVYYEQYF. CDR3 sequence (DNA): TGTGCCAGCAGTTCGACAGTTTACTACGAGCAGTACTTC.

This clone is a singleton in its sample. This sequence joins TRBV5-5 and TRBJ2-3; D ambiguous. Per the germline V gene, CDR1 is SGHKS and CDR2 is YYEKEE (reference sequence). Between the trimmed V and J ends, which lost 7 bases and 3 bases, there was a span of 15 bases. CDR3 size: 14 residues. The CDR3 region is CASRSDAGTDTQYF. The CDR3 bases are TGTGCCAGCCGGTCCGACGCCGGAACAGATACGCAGTATTTT.

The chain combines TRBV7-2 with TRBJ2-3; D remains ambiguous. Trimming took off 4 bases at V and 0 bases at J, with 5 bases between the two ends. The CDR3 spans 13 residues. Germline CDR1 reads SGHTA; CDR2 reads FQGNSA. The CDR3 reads CASSSVSTDTQYF. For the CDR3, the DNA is TGTGCCAGCAGCTCGGTTAGCACAGATACGCAGTATTTT.

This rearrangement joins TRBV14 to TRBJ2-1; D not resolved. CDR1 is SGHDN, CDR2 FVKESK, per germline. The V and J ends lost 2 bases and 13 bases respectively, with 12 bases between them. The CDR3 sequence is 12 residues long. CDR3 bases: TGTGCCAGCAGCCAATCGGTGGGTATCCAGTTCTTC. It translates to CASSQSVGIQFF.

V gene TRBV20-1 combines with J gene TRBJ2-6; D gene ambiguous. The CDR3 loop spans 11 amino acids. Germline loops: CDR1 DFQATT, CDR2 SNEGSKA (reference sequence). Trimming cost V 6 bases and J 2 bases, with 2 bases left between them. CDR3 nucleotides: TGCAGTGCCCCTGGGGCCAACGTCCTGACTTTC. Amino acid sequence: CSAPGANVLTF.

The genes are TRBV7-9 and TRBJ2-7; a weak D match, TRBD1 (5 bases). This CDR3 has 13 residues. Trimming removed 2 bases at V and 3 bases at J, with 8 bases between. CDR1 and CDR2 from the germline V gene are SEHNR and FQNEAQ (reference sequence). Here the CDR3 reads CASSLRGIYEQYF. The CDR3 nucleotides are TGTGCCAGCAGCTTAAGGGGTATCTACGAGCAGTACTTC.